This T cell receptor (beta chain) was obtained from a study of regulatory T cells in long-lasting Graves disease. Study-wide findings and caveats: New patients shared fewer public clonotypes (966) than persistent patients did (2,741). Persistent Graves' patients showed less TCR diversity than newly diagnosed ones.

Of note for this clonotype: Its antigen is still unknown.

Indicated time point: newly diagnosed GD, antithyroid drugs for less than 3 months. The TCR library was made from RNA that had been extracted from PBMCs in TRIzol. Assembly of TCR beta libraries relied on iRepertoire HTBI primers together with Arm-PCR of CDR3 regions. TCRdb re-called the multiplex PCR reads with MiXCR, one entry per CDR3 protein. The sample holds 420,000 or so distinct CDR3 sequences, 15% to 20% seen once. Germline CDR1 and CDR2: KGHDR and SFDVKD. The CDR3 extends over 15 amino acids. V was trimmed by 3 bases and J by 4 bases, leaving 13 bases between them. The same data also contributed to another study, on T cells in Graves' hyperthyroidism and ophthalmopathy. This second study notes: Uncontrolled infection, other autoimmune disease, pregnancy or lactation excluded patients.

The sample here was peripheral blood mononuclear cells (PBMCs), taken at new diagnosis, from a patient treated with antithyroid drugs. The rearrangement joins TRBV24-1 to TRBJ2-3, with D perhaps matching TRBD1 or TRBD2 (5 bases each). The sequence derives from a woman aged 18-29 years with Graves disease. The CDR3, as DNA: TGTGCCACCAGTGATCCGGGACCTAAGTCAGATACGCAGTATTTT. This translates into CATSDPGPKSDTQYF.